This paragraph covers one T cell receptor (beta chain) sequence. Sequencing was performed with immunoSEQ multiplex PCR; in TCRdb, only in-frame clones are kept and a portion is missing. This sample has fewer than 1.8 million clones, with 98% found just once. The entry originates in a study of shared clonotypes between healthy human individuals. The CDR3 consists of 17 residues. In germline, CDR1 is KGHSH, CDR2 LQKENI. V was pared by 4 bases and J by 8 bases, with 12 bases of the junction left unmatched. The sequence was obtained from a man aged 30-40 years in good health. Source material: naive CD4+ T cells sorted from blood. Subset here: CD45RA+ positively selected. The rearrangement joins TRBV18 to TRBJ2-1; TRBD2 matches 12 bases. CDR3 in amino acids: CASSRYTGTSGFDEQFF. CDR3 coding DNA: TGTGCCAGCTCACGTTATACCGGGACTAGCGGGTTCGATGAGCAGTTCTTC.